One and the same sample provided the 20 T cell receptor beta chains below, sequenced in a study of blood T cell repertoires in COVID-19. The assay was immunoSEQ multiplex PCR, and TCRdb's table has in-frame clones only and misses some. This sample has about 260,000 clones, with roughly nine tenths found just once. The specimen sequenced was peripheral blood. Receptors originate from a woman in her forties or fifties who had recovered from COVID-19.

Here the CDR3 reads CASSILRGRSYGYTF. The CDR3 DNA sequence: TGTGCCAGTAGTATATTGAGAGGTCGGAGCTATGGCTACACCTTC. This chain links TRBV19 with TRBJ1-2, with D uncertain. This CDR3 contains 15 residues. Germline CDR1 and CDR2: LNHDA and SQIVND (reference sequence). Deletions cut 2 bases from V and 4 bases from J, with 14 bases between. The full variable domain, in which reference TRBV19 and TRBJ1-2 provide the parts outside the CDR3, is DGGITQSPKYLFRKEGQNVTLSCEQNLNHDAMYWYRQDPGQGLRLIYYSQIVNDFQKGDIAEGYSVSREKKESFPLTVTSAQKNPTAFYLCASSILRGRSYGYTFGSGTRLTVV.

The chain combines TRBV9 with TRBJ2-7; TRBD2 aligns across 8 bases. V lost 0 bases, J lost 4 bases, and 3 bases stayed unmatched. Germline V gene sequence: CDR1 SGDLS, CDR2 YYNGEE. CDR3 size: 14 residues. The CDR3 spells CASSVASGSYEQYF. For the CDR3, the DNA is TGTGCCAGCAGCGTAGCGAGCGGGAGTTACGAGCAGTACTTC.

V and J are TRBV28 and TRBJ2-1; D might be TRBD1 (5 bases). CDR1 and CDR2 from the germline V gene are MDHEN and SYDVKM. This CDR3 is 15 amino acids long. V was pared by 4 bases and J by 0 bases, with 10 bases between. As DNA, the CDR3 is TGTGCCAGCAGTTGGGGCGAGAGCTCCTACAATGAGCAGTTCTTC. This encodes CASSWGESSYNEQFF.

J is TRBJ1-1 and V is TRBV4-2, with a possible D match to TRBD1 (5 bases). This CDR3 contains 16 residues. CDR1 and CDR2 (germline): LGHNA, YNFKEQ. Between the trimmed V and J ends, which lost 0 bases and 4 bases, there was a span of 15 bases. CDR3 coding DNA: TGTGCCAGCAGCCAAGAGGGTTCAGGGTTCGGCACTGAAGCTTTCTTT. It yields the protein CASSQEGSGFGTEAFF.

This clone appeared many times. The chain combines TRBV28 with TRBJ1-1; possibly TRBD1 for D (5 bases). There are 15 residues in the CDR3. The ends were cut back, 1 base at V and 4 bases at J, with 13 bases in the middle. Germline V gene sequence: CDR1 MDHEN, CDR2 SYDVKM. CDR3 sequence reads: CASSLFNRGTTEAFF. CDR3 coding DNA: TGTGCCAGCAGTTTATTCAATAGGGGAACCACTGAAGCTTTCTTT. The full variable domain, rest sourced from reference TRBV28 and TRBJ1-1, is DVKVTQSSRYLVKRTGEKVFLECVQDMDHENMFWYRQDPGLGLRLIYFSYDVKMKEKGDIPEGYSVSREKKERFSLILESASTNQTSMYLCASSLFNRGTTEAFFGQGTRLTVV.

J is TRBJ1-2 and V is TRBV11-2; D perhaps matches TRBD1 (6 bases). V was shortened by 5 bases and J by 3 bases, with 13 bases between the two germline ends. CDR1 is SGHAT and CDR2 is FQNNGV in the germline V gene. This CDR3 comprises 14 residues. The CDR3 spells CASSALQGHYGYTF. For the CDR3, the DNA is TGTGCCAGCAGCGCGTTACAGGGCCACTATGGCTACACCTTC.

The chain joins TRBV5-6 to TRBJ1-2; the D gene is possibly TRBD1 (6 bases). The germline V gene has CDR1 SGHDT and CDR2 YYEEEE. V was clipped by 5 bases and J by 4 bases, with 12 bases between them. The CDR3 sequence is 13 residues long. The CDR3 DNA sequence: TGTGCCAGCAGGCTGCGGGGGCTCTATGGCTACACCTTC. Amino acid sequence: CASRLRGLYGYTF.

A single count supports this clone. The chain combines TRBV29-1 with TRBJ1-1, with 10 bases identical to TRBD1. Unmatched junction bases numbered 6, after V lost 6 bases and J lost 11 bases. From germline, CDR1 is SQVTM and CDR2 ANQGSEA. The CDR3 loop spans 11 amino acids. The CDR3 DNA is TGCAGCGTGGCCGGGACAGGGGACGCTTTCTTT. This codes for CSVAGTGDAFF. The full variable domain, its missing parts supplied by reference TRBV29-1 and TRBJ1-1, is SAVISQKPSRDICQRGTSLTIQCQVDSQVTMMFWYRQQPGQSLTLIATANQGSEATYESGFVIDKFPISRPNLTFSTLTVSNMSPEDSSIYLCSVAGTGDAFFGQGTRLTVV.

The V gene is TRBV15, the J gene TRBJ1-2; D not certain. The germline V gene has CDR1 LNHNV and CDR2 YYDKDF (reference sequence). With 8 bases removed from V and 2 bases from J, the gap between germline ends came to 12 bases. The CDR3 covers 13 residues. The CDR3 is CATRPGINYGYTF. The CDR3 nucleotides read TGTGCCACCCGACCGGGGATAAACTATGGCTACACCTTC.

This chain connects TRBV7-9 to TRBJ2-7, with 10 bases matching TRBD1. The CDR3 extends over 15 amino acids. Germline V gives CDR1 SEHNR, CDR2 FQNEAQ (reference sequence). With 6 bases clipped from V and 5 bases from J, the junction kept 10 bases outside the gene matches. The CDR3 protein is CASSQIPGQGNEQYF. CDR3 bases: TGTGCCAGCAGTCAAATCCCGGGACAGGGGAACGAGCAGTACTTC.

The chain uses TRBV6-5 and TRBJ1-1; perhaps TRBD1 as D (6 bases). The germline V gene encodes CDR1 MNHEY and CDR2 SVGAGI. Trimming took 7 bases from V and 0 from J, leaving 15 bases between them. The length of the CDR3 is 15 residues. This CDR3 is CASKLGGGVNTEAFF. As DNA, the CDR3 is TGTGCCAGCAAACTAGGGGGGGGTGTGAACACTGAAGCTTTCTTT.

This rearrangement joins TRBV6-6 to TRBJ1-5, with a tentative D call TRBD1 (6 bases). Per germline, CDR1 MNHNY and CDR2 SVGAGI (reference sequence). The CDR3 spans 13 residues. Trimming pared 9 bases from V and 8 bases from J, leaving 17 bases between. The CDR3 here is CASRKGGTEPQHF. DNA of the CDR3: TGTGCCAGTCGAAAGGGGGGGACGGAGCCCCAGCATTTT.

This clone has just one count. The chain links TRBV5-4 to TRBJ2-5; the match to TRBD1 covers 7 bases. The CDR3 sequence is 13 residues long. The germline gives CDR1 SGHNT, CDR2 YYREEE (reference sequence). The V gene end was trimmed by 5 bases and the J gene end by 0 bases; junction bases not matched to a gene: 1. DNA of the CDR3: TGTGCCAGCAGAGACAGGGACCAAGAGACCCAGTACTTC. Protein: CASRDRDQETQYF.

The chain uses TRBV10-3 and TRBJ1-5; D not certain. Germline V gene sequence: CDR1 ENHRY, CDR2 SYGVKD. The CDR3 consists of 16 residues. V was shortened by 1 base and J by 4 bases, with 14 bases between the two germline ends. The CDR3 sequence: CAISEYGGPLNQPQHF. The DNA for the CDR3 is TGTGCCATCAGTGAGTATGGAGGCCCACTAAATCAGCCCCAGCATTTT.

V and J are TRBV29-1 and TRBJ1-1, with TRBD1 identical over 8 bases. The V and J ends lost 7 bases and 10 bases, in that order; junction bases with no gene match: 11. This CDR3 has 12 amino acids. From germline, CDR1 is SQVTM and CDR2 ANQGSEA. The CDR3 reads CSEGQGAGSAFF. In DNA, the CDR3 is TGCAGCGAAGGACAGGGAGCGGGGTCAGCTTTCTTT. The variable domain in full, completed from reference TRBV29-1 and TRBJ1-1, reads SAVISQKPSRDICQRGTSLTIQCQVDSQVTMMFWYRQQPGQSLTLIATANQGSEATYESGFVIDKFPISRPNLTFSTLTVSNMSPEDSSIYLCSEGQGAGSAFFGQGTRLTVV.

CDR3 in DNA: TGTGCCAGCAGCGTAGATCCCAGGGGGCCTGGAAACACCATATATTTT. Its translation is CASSVDPRGPGNTIYF. The chain carries TRBV9 and TRBJ1-3, with TRBD1 matching 8 bases. The CDR3 loop spans 16 amino acids. Unmatched junction bases numbered 4, after V lost 0 bases and J lost 2 bases. Germline V gene sequence: CDR1 SGDLS, CDR2 YYNGEE. The variable domain in full, with the rest retrieved from reference TRBV9 and TRBJ1-3, is DSGVTQTPKHLITATGQRVTLRCSPRSGDLSVYWYQQSLDQGLQFLIQYYNGEERAKGNILERFSAQQFPDLHSELNLSSLELGDSALYFCASSVDPRGPGNTIYFGEGSWLTVV.

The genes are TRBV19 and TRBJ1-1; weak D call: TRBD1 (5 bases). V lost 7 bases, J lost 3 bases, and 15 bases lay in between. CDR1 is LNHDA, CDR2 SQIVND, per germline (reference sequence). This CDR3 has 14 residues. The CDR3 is CASNLGPGDTEAFF. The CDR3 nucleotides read TGTGCCAGTAATTTGGGGCCGGGGGACACTGAAGCTTTCTTT.

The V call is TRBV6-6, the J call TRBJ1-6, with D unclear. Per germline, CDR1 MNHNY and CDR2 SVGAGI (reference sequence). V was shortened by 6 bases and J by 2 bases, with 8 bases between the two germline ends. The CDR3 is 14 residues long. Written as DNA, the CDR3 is TGTGCCAGCAGGCGTAGCGCCTATAATTCACCCCTCCACTTT. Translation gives CASRRSAYNSPLHF.

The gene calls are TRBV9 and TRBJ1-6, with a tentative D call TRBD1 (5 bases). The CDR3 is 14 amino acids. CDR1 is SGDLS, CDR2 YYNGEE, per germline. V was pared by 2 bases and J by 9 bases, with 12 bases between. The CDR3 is CASSVAGEASPLHF. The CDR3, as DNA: TGTGCCAGCAGCGTGGCGGGGGAAGCTTCACCCCTCCACTTT. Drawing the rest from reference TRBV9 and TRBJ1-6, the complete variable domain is DSGVTQTPKHLITATGQRVTLRCSPRSGDLSVYWYQQSLDQGLQFLIQYYNGEERAKGNILERFSAQQFPDLHSELNLSSLELGDSALYFCASSVAGEASPLHFGNGTRLTVT.

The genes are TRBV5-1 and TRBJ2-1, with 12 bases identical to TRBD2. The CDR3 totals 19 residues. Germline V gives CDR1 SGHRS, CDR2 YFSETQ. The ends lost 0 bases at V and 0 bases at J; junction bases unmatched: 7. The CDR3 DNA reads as TGCGCCAGCAGCTTGGGGACTAGCGGGAAGGGGAGCTCCTACAATGAGCAGTTCTTC. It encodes CASSLGTSGKGSSYNEQFF.